These 6 T cell receptor beta chains share one sample of origin, sequenced in a study of OX40 agonist ivuxolimab in advanced cancers. Data came from immunoSEQ multiplex PCR; TCRdb stores just in-frame clones and leaves some out. The sample holds roughly 100,000 clones, around nine tenths seen once. This specimen consisted of CD4+ or CD8+ T cells sorted from blood, obtained in a trial of the OX40 agonist ivuxolimab. The receptors here all came from an adult with an advanced solid tumor such as melanoma, head and neck, liver or kidney cancer.

The sample holds one count of this clone. The gene calls are TRBV7-2 and TRBJ1-2; no clear D gene. Trimming left V 3 bases short and J 6 bases short, with 14 bases between. From germline, CDR1 is SGHTA and CDR2 FQGNSA. The CDR3 sequence is 14 residues long. The CDR3 loop is CASSFGWGADGYTF. The CDR3 DNA reads as TGTGCCAGCAGCTTCGGGTGGGGTGCGGATGGCTACACCTTC.

This clone was detected only once. This rearrangement joins TRBV6-1 to TRBJ1-2, with TRBD1 identical over 7 bases. CDR3 length equals 15 residues. The germline V gene has CDR1 MNHNS and CDR2 SASEGT. V was clipped by 0 bases and J by 6 bases; unmatched bases: 7. The CDR3 reads CASSEAGSGTDGYTF. CDR3 sequence (DNA): TGTGCCAGCAGTGAAGCCGGATCCGGGACAGATGGCTACACCTTC.

The chain carries TRBV19 and TRBJ2-1; TRBD2 aligns across 12 bases. The CDR3 covers 17 residues. After removal of 4 bases from V and 15 bases from J, the junction contained 19 bases not matched to a gene. The germline V gene encodes CDR1 LNHDA and CDR2 SQIVND (reference sequence). DNA for the CDR3: TGTGCCAGTAGTACACGGACTAGCGGGACCTTTATGCCATCTCCGTTCTTC. It specifies CASSTRTSGTFMPSPFF.

CDR3 in DNA: TGTGCCAGCAGTCGCGACAGCCGTAATCAGCCCCAGCATTTT. Translating it yields CASSRDSRNQPQHF. This chain links TRBV6-5 with TRBJ1-5, with a possible D match to TRBD1 (5 bases). The CDR3 spans 14 residues. V was cut by 5 bases and J by 4 bases, with 12 bases left in between. Per germline, CDR1 MNHEY and CDR2 SVGAGI.

This clone was observed a few times. The chain uses TRBV13 and TRBJ2-3; TRBD2 might be the D (5 bases). Germline V gene sequence: CDR1 PRHDT, CDR2 FYEKMQ (reference sequence). V gave up 3 bases and J gave up 0 bases, with 19 bases separating them. The CDR3 contains 18 residues. CDR3 amino acids: CASSFLGVSGISTDTQYF. The CDR3 nucleotides read TGTGCCAGCAGCTTTTTAGGAGTGTCGGGGATTAGCACAGATACGCAGTATTTT.

The genes are TRBV4-2 and TRBJ2-1; TRBD2 matches at 11 bases. The CDR3 runs 21 residues. Unmatched junction bases numbered 16, after V lost 3 bases and J lost 0 bases. Germline assignment: CDR1 LGHNA and CDR2 YNFKEQ. CDR3 nucleotides: TGTGCCAGCAGCCACCCCCAAAGGGGAACTAGCGGGGGAAGCTCCTACAATGAGCAGTTCTTC. Amino acid sequence: CASSHPQRGTSGGSSYNEQFF.